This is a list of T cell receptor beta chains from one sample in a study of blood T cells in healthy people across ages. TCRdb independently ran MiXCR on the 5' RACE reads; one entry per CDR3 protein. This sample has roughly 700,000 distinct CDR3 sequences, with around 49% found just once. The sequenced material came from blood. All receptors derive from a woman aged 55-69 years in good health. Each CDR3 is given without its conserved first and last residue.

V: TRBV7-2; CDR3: ASSPAAGGGRRSETQY
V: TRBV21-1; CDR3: ASSKVGGVGSYEQY
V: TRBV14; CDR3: ASSTGTGAYNEQF
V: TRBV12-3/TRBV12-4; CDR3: ASNTRTGYGYT
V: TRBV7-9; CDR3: ASSLALSGEQY
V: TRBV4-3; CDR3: ASSQVSLNTEAF
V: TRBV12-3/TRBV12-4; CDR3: ASSQPPGTRKY
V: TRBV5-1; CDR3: ASSLEQGPTYEQY
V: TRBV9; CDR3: ASSAGALDGGETQY
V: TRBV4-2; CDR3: ASSQDSSGPADTQY
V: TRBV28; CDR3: ASSLPQGNGLNNEQF
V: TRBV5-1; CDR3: ASSLGTNTDTQY
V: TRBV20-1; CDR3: SVPRGGRIYGYT
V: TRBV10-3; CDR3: AISEGRGTGGTEAF
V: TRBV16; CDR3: ASSQRTGMGTDTQY
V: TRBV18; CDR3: ASSPPFLAGIGDTQY
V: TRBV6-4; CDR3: ASSESGDYGYT
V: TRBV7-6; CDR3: ASSLVEKKETQY
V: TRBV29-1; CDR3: SGQQNTEAF
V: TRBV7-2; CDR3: ASSFVQNTEAF
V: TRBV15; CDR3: ATGDTSGRHEQF
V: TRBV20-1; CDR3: SATGLAGVPDTQY
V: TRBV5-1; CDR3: ASSLSPGDSGELF
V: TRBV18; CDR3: ASSPGDGYEQY
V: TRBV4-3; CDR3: ASSQVRGGLFEAF
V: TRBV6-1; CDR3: ASGRFRQETQY
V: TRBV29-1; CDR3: SVAGSYTDTQY
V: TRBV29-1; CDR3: SAGTGSYNEQF
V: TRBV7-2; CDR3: ASSFLPGLAQYEQY
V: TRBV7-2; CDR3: ASNPQIRTDTQY
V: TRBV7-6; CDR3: ASSSNKTGQGKTQY
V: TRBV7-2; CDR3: ASSLVADTQY
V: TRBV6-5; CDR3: ASSWVAGRSYEQY
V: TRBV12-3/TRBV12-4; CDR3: ASSSGQPYEKLF
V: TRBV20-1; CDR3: SARQGAQPQH
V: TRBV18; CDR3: ASSPRDGNYEQY
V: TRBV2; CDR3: ASSESGRTEAF
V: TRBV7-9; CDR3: ASSLGNSANYGYT
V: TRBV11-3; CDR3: ASSPGWERGNEQF
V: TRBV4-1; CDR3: ASSQPGALRQGASGANVLT
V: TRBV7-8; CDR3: ASSWTGGDEKLF
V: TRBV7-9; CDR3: ASSQSSSTYEQY
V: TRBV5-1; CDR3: ASSEGQGAQETQY
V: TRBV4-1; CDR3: ASSQGEETEQY
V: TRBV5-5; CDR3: ASSRKRYEQY
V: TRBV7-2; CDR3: ASSSGLAGNNEQF